This T cell receptor (beta chain) was observed in a study of cytomegalovirus exposure and HLA in healthy donors. This PCR relied on a set of 60 Vbeta primers and 13 Jbeta primers. This table comes from immunoSEQ multiplex PCR, and its TCRdb copy is limited to in-frame clones, with some not included. The sample holds roughly 150,000 clones; 70% are singletons and the top ten take 1.5% to 2%. The germline CDR1 and CDR2 sequences are GTSNPN and SVGIG (reference sequence). Trimming cost V 4 bases and J 4 bases; bases outside gene matches: 10. The CDR3 runs to 14 residues. The study, taken as a whole, reports: Analysis performed later found 16,000 or so TCR beta sequences associated with HLA alleles at 0.05 false discovery rate.

As concerns this clone: The antigen remains undetermined.

J is TRBJ2-7 and V is TRBV30; 7 bases line up with TRBD2. The sequenced material came from PBMCs. The clonotype originates from a woman in her twenties or thirties in good health and CMV-seronegative. CDR3 nucleotides: TGTGCCTGGACCCCCCGGGAGGAGGTGTACGAGCAGTACTTC. It encodes CAWTPREEVYEQYF.